The 29 T cell receptor beta chains below all came from one sample that was sequenced in a study of PD-L1 blockade in urothelial cancer (dated by TCRdb to the late 2010s). The library was produced with the immunoSEQ multiplex PCR assay. TCRdb mirrors the immuneACCESS table, restricted to in-frame sequences. Some clones are absent from its copies; in checked studies, under half trace to an unresolved V gene, and the reason for the others is unknown. The sample contains 100,000 to 150,000 clones, approximately 88% of them found a single time. The ten largest clones add up to roughly 3.5% of the sample. Read against the paper, the sample's time point label means: pretreatment peripheral blood. The input for sequencing was PBMCs, taken around atezolizumab (anti-PD-L1) treatment. Every receptor here comes from a man aged 50 to 59 with urothelial cancer.

There are a few counts of this clone. The chain uses TRBV5-6 and TRBJ1-3; TRBD1 aligns across 7 bases. The junction had 5 bases not matched to a gene; V was cut back by 4 bases and J by 4 bases. CDR3 length: 14 residues. Per the germline V gene, CDR1 is SGHDT and CDR2 is YYEEEE. The DNA for the CDR3 is TGTGCCAGCAGCGACGGGACAGTCGGAAACACCATATATTTT. Its protein product is CASSDGTVGNTIYF.

V and J are TRBV7-3 and TRBJ1-4, with 10 positions matching TRBD1. Germline CDR1 and CDR2: SGHTA and FQGTGA. The CDR3 is 14 residues long. V lost 4 bases, J lost 8 bases, and 4 bases stayed unmatched. CDR3 nucleotides: TGTGCCAGCAGCTCGACAGGGGGCAGGGAAAAACTGTTTTTT. Translation gives CASSSTGGREKLFF.

This rearrangement joins TRBV23-1 to TRBJ2-4; TRBD1 might be the D (6 bases). TRBV23-1 is noted as an ORF with a role that remains uncertain. Trimming pared 5 bases from V and 4 bases from J, leaving 12 bases between. This CDR3 has 14 amino acids. DNA of the CDR3: TGCGCCAGCAGTTGTACAGGGATAAAAAACATTCAGTACTTC. Its translation: CASSCTGIKNIQYF.

V gene TRBV9 combines with J gene TRBJ2-2; 8 bases align to TRBD1. From germline, CDR1 is SGDLS and CDR2 YYNGEE. V trimming: 8 bases; J trimming: 5 bases; junction bases outside the gene matches: 11. The CDR3 is 15 amino acids. The CDR3 loop reads CASARGQGGTGELFF. The CDR3 coding sequence is TGTGCCAGTGCCAGGGGGCAGGGAGGTACCGGGGAGCTGTTTTTT.

This clone came up a few times. The chain carries TRBV20-1 and TRBJ1-2; no clear D. Germline V gene lookup returns CDR1 DFQATT and CDR2 SNEGSKA (reference sequence). The V and J ends lost 3 bases and 6 bases respectively, with 8 bases between them. The CDR3 covers 11 residues. The CDR3 spells CSARWQDGYTF. The CDR3 DNA is TGCAGTGCTAGGTGGCAGGATGGCTACACCTTC.

This chain links TRBV9 with TRBJ2-5; D is possibly TRBD2 (7 bases). CDR1 and CDR2 from the germline V gene are SGDLS and YYNGEE. The CDR3 runs to 20 residues. Trimming shortened V by 0 bases and J by 2 bases, and 26 bases separated the two germline ends. CDR3 loop: CASSVGVAGRLQGKQETQYF. DNA for the CDR3: TGTGCCAGCAGCGTAGGGGTAGCCGGGAGGCTCCAGGGGAAACAAGAGACCCAGTACTTC.

This clone has only a few counts. This sequence joins TRBV15 and TRBJ1-5, with D uncertain. The CDR3 is made up of 16 amino acids. Looked up from germline, CDR1 is LNHNV and CDR2 is YYDKDF (reference sequence). V was pared by 1 base and J by 1 base, with 11 bases between. This CDR3 reads CATSRVRDWSNQPQHF. For the CDR3, the DNA is TGTGCCACCAGCAGAGTGAGAGACTGGAGCAATCAGCCCCAGCATTTT.

The V call is TRBV5-1, the J call TRBJ2-7; 7 nucleotides agree with TRBD2. The length of the CDR3 is 16 residues. The germline V gene has CDR1 SGHRS and CDR2 YFSETQ. V lost 4 bases, J lost 0 bases, and 10 bases stayed unmatched. Here the CDR3 reads CASSTRSGKSSYEQYF. The DNA of the CDR3 is TGCGCCAGCAGCACCCGGAGCGGGAAGAGCTCCTACGAGCAGTACTTC.

V gene TRBV27 combines with J gene TRBJ1-2; no clear D gene. The CDR3 has 13 amino acids. CDR1 and CDR2 (germline): MNHEY, SMNVEV (reference sequence). V was trimmed by 2 bases and J by 2 bases, leaving 6 bases between them. In DNA, the CDR3 is TGTGCCAGCAGTTTAAGGGAGAACTATGGCTACACCTTC. This sequence encodes CASSLRENYGYTF.

The chain joins TRBV6-1 to TRBJ2-2; 13 nucleotides agree with TRBD2. Trimming at V came to 11 bases and at J to 4 bases, leaving 4 bases not matched to a gene. The CDR3 length is 14 residues. Per germline, CDR1 MNHNS and CDR2 SASEGT. In DNA, the CDR3 is TGTGCCGGAGGACTAGCGGGAGCCACCGGGGAGCTGTTTTTT. Translating it yields CAGGLAGATGELFF.

The chain joins TRBV6-5 to TRBJ2-3; 11 positions match TRBD2. Trimming at V came to 2 bases and at J to 4 bases, leaving 5 bases not matched to a gene. Germline V gene lookup returns CDR1 MNHEY and CDR2 SVGAGI. The CDR3 runs 16 residues. DNA of the CDR3: TGTGCCAGCAGTTACAGTACTAGCGGGAGCGCAGATACGCAGTATTTT. Its translation: CASSYSTSGSADTQYF.

The J gene is TRBJ2-1, the V gene TRBV7-2; D may be TRBD2 (6 bases). This CDR3 is built from 12 residues. CDR1 is SGHTA and CDR2 is FQGNSA in the germline V gene. V was shortened by 5 bases and J by 15 bases, with 17 bases between the two germline ends. CDR3 in DNA: TGTGCCAGCAGCATTGGGGGGTTTATTCGGTTCTTC. It encodes CASSIGGFIRFF. Drawing the rest from reference TRBV7-2 and TRBJ2-1, the complete variable domain is GAGVSQSPSNKVTEKGKDVELRCDPISGHTALYWYRQSLGQGLEFLIYFQGNSAPDKSGLPSDRFSAERTGGSVSTLTIQRTQQEDSAVYLCASSIGGFIRFFGPGTRLTVL.

V gene TRBV18 combines with J gene TRBJ1-2; 7 bases align to TRBD1. The CDR3 has 16 residues. Germline trimming cut 5 bases from V and 7 bases from J; bases unmatched to any gene: 16. The germline V gene encodes CDR1 KGHSH and CDR2 LQKENI. Written as DNA, the CDR3 is TGTGCCAGCTCAGCCGACACCGGGACAGCCTCGGGTGGCTACACCTTC. It yields the protein CASSADTGTASGGYTF.

The DNA of the CDR3 is TGTGCCAGCAGCATCCGCCTTACAGGGGAAGAGACCCAGTACTTC. Residues: CASSIRLTGEETQYF. The V and J genes are TRBV9 and TRBJ2-5, with 7 bases fitting TRBD1. Germline V CDR1 and CDR2: SGDLS, YYNGEE. CDR3 length: 15 amino acids. V lost 4 bases to trimming and J lost 3 bases; unmatched junction nucleotides: 9. Full variable domain (remainder filled in from reference TRBV9 and TRBJ2-5): DSGVTQTPKHLITATGQRVTLRCSPRSGDLSVYWYQQSLDQGLQFLIQYYNGEERAKGNILERFSAQQFPDLHSELNLSSLELGDSALYFCASSIRLTGEETQYFGPGTRLLVL.

The chain recombines TRBV5-1 with TRBJ1-4, with 10 bases identical to TRBD1. The germline gives CDR1 SGHRS, CDR2 YFSETQ. This CDR3 spans 14 amino acids. Unmatched junction bases numbered 3, after V lost 5 bases and J lost 5 bases. CDR3 amino acids: CASSRTGGNEKLFF. The DNA for the CDR3 is TGCGCCAGCAGTAGGACAGGGGGGAATGAAAAACTGTTTTTT.

This sequence joins TRBV5-6 and TRBJ2-3, with 9 bases matching TRBD2. Germline values: CDR1 SGHDT, CDR2 YYEEEE. CDR3 size: 18 residues. The trim removed 5 bases at V and 0 bases at J, leaving 13 bases unmatched. CDR3 sequence: CASRNLAGRKASTDTQYF. The CDR3 bases are TGTGCCAGCAGGAACCTAGCGGGAAGAAAAGCTAGCACAGATACGCAGTATTTT.

The V call is TRBV30, the J call TRBJ1-2; no reliable D call. CDR3 size: 18 residues. From germline, CDR1 is GTSNPN and CDR2 SVGIG (reference sequence). V was clipped by 3 bases and J by 4 bases, with 27 bases between them. CDR3 loop: CAWRDKISRLREGYGYTF. Written as DNA, the CDR3 is TGTGCCTGGAGAGACAAAATAAGCAGGCTTCGGGAAGGCTATGGCTACACCTTC. Based on the CDR3 plus reference TRBV30 and TRBJ1-2, the full variable domain is SQTIHQWPATLVQPVGSPLSLECTVEGTSNPNLYWYRQAAGRGLQLLFYSVGIGQISSEVPQNLSASRPQDRQFILSSKKLLLSDSGFYLCAWRDKISRLREGYGYTFGSGTRLTVV.

The V and J genes are TRBV28 and TRBJ2-7; TRBD1 is a possible D gene (6 bases). V was shortened by 5 bases and J by 4 bases, with 12 bases between the two germline ends. The CDR3 consists of 13 residues. Germline V CDR1 and CDR2: MDHEN, SYDVKM. The CDR3 is CASSLPGQYEQYF. CDR3 coding DNA: TGTGCCAGCAGTCTGCCAGGACAGTACGAGCAGTACTTC.

The chain combines TRBV14 with TRBJ2-1; TRBD1 is a possible D gene (6 bases). CDR3 length: 18 residues. CDR1 and CDR2 from the germline V gene are SGHDN and FVKESK. V lost 5 bases, J lost 0 bases, and 20 bases lay in between. This CDR3 is CASSSGTRFSSSYNEQFF. The CDR3 DNA is TGTGCCAGCAGCTCCGGGACACGTTTTTCCAGCTCCTACAATGAGCAGTTCTTC.

V and J are TRBV28 and TRBJ2-2, with D uncertain. Germline V gene lookup returns CDR1 MDHEN and CDR2 SYDVKM. The CDR3 spans 19 residues. V shed 2 bases and J shed 4 bases, with 23 bases lying between them. In DNA form, the CDR3 reads TGTGCCAGCAGTTTACGCGTTCTCGTGGCCCGAGGCCCCACCGGGGAGCTGTTTTTT. As protein: CASSLRVLVARGPTGELFF.

The V and J genes are TRBV28 and TRBJ2-5; 11 nucleotides match TRBD2. CDR3 size: 15 residues. Unmatched junction bases numbered 11, after V lost 9 bases and J lost 5 bases. Germline CDR1 reads MDHEN; CDR2 reads SYDVKM. CDR3 region: CASKTSGRFDETQYF. The DNA of the CDR3 is TGTGCCAGTAAAACTAGCGGGAGATTTGACGAGACCCAGTACTTC.

The rearrangement joins TRBV30 to TRBJ1-2; no reliable D call. CDR1 is GTSNPN, CDR2 SVGIG, per germline (reference sequence). V lost 4 bases and J 2 bases, leaving 8 bases between the germline ends. The CDR3 extends over 12 amino acids. The CDR3 reads CAWTGFNYGYTF. The CDR3 nucleotides are TGTGCCTGGACGGGGTTCAACTATGGCTACACCTTC.

In nucleotides, the CDR3 is TGTGCCAGCAGTGATACGGGAGGGCGGTACGAGCAGTACTTC. It encodes CASSDTGGRYEQYF. The chain employs TRBV2 and TRBJ2-7; 8 bases agree with TRBD2. The CDR3 covers 14 residues. Germline CDR1 and CDR2: SNHLY and FYNNEI. V lost 3 bases to trimming and J lost 4 bases; unmatched junction nucleotides: 5.

This chain joins TRBV11-3 and TRBJ2-1; TRBD1 aligns across 7 bases. From germline, CDR1 is SGHNT and CDR2 YENEEA. With 5 bases clipped from V and 0 bases from J, the junction kept 4 bases outside the gene matches. This CDR3 has 15 amino acids. In DNA form, the CDR3 reads TGTGCCAGCAGCCTCCCAGGGGGCTCCTACAATGAGCAGTTCTTC. It codes for CASSLPGGSYNEQFF.

The chain carries TRBV2 and TRBJ1-2; D gene uncertain. The ends were cut back, 1 base at V and 8 bases at J, with 8 bases in the middle. This CDR3 has 12 residues. Germline V gene data show CDR1 as SNHLY and CDR2 as FYNNEI. The DNA for the CDR3 is TGTGCCAGCAGTGAAGGAGGGCGCGGCTACACCTTC. This sequence encodes CASSEGGRGYTF.

V usage is TRBV19 and J usage is TRBJ1-5; 7 bases match TRBD1. The germline V gene encodes CDR1 LNHDA and CDR2 SQIVND (reference sequence). The ends lost 4 bases at V and 5 bases at J; junction bases unmatched: 11. The CDR3 is 16 residues long. The CDR3 DNA reads as TGTGCCAGTAGTAATTACGTGGGCCAGGGGGATCAGCCCCAGCATTTT. It is translated as CASSNYVGQGDQPQHF.

The chain recombines TRBV18 with TRBJ1-3; D unclear. This CDR3 region has 16 residues. Germline V gene sequence: CDR1 KGHSH, CDR2 LQKENI. V lost 3 bases and J lost 0, with 12 bases in between. The CDR3 here is CASSPPNVGSGNTIYF. In DNA form, the CDR3 reads TGTGCCAGCTCACCCCCCAACGTCGGCTCTGGAAACACCATATATTTT.

This clone has only a few counts. The genes are TRBV28 and TRBJ1-6; no firm D call. V was cut by 4 bases and J by 5 bases, with 6 bases left in between. The germline V gene has CDR1 MDHEN and CDR2 SYDVKM. This CDR3 spans 13 amino acids. The CDR3, as DNA: TGTGCCAGCAGTTCCGAGAATAATTCACCCCTCCACTTT. This sequence encodes CASSSENNSPLHF.

The table lists this clone with a count of one. The chain joins TRBV12-5 to TRBJ1-2, with unresolved D. This CDR3 has 13 amino acids. Germline values: CDR1 LGHNT, CDR2 FRNRAP. Trimming pared 5 bases from V and 14 bases from J, leaving 21 bases between. The DNA of the CDR3 is TGTGCTAGTGGTACCAACTGGGCGAGTCGTAAGACCTTC. Translating gives CASGTNWASRKTF.